Below are 15 T cell receptor beta chains sequenced from a single sample in a study of shared clonotypes between healthy human individuals. Here immunoSEQ multiplex PCR was the method, and the copy in TCRdb shows in-frame clones only, minus some. Among about 2.4 million clones listed, under 95% were seen once. The sequenced sample consisted of naive CD4+ T cells from PBMCs. Regarding subset: CD45RA+ positively selected. The receptors were gathered from a man between 18 and 35 years old in good health. Some clones in this sample may be carry-over from other donors' samples.

The chain couples TRBV7-8 to TRBJ1-1, with TRBD1 identical over 7 bases. Per the germline V gene, CDR1 is SGHVS and CDR2 is FQNEAQ. This CDR3 comprises 17 residues. V shed 5 bases and J 1 base; nucleotides not matched to a gene: 13. The CDR3 loop reads CASSPRDRDHGNTEAFF. The CDR3 nucleotides read TGTGCCAGCAGCCCGCGGGACAGAGACCATGGGAACACTGAAGCTTTCTTT.

Details on this clone: The same CDR3 is also encoded by other DNA sequences in this sample. The rearrangement uses TRBV5-1 and TRBJ2-1; D is undetermined. Trimming took off 1 base at V and 8 bases at J, with 7 bases between the two ends. Germline CDR1 SGHRS, CDR2 YFSETQ. CDR3 size: 12 residues. CDR3 residues: CASSLLGYEQFF. The DNA of the CDR3 is TGCGCCAGCAGCTTGCTGGGTTATGAGCAGTTCTTC.

This clone was counted a single time. The chain joins TRBV5-6 to TRBJ2-3; weak D call: TRBD1 (6 bases). V was shortened by 7 bases and J by 2 bases, with 14 bases between the two germline ends. The CDR3 totals 14 residues. CDR1 and CDR2 from the germline V gene are SGHDT and YYEEEE. CDR3 DNA sequence: TGTGCCAGCTGGGGGCGGAAGACCACAGATACGCAGTATTTT. This codes for CASWGRKTTDTQYF.

The chain employs TRBV21-1 and TRBJ1-5. TRBV21-1 is a pseudogene. The CDR3 covers 17 residues. CDR3 nucleotide sequence: TGTGCCAGCAGCCTCAAACCGGGGGAAGACAGCAATCAGCCCCAGCATTTT. Amino acid sequence: CASSLKPGEDSNQPQHF.

This chain uses TRBV14 with TRBJ2-7; TRBD1 aligns across 7 bases. J lost 3 bases, V lost 3 bases, and 2 bases had no gene match. CDR1 is SGHDN and CDR2 is FVKESK in the germline V gene. CDR3 size: 13 residues. CDR3: CASSQGQYYEQYF. The CDR3 DNA follows: TGTGCCAGCAGCCAGGGACAGTACTACGAGCAGTACTTC.

The chain combines TRBV9 with TRBJ2-3, with 8 positions matching TRBD2. J lost 1 base, V lost 3 bases, and 7 bases had no gene match. The V gene's germline CDR1 is SGDLS and CDR2 YYNGEE. The CDR3 covers 16 residues. CDR3 DNA sequence: TGTGCCAGCAGCGCGGGGGGGCTAGCGGGCACAGATACGCAGTATTTT. It encodes CASSAGGLAGTDTQYF.

The CDR3 is CASSVEQGVLYEQYF. In DNA form, the CDR3 reads TGTGCCAGCAGCGTCGAACAGGGGGTCCTCTACGAGCAGTACTTC. This rearrangement joins TRBV9 to TRBJ2-7; 8 bases align to TRBD1. The germline V gene has CDR1 SGDLS and CDR2 YYNGEE. This CDR3 region has 15 residues. V gave up 2 bases and J gave up 3 bases; unmatched junction bases: 7.

This clone occurred a few times. The sample holds other DNA sequences that translate to the same CDR3. This rearrangement joins TRBV7-2 to TRBJ2-3; perhaps TRBD1 as D (5 bases). The CDR3 spans 14 residues. The V end was cut by 0 bases, the J end by 3 bases, with 7 bases between. From germline, CDR1 is SGHTA and CDR2 FQGNSA. Here the CDR3 reads CASSLARATDTQYF. For the CDR3, the DNA is TGTGCCAGCAGCTTAGCCAGGGCGACAGATACGCAGTATTTT.

V and J are TRBV23-1 and TRBJ2-3; 7 nucleotides agree with TRBD1. TRBV23-1 is labeled an ORF, and its function is uncertain. The CDR3 runs 14 residues. V lost 3 bases, J lost 7 bases, and 7 bases stayed unmatched. The CDR3 here is CASSHGTEFYTQYF. CDR3 nucleotides: TGCGCCAGCAGTCACGGGACAGAGTTTTATACGCAGTATTTT.

Only a few counts were recorded for this clone. CDR3 loop: CASSHGYRNTEAFF. The CDR3, as DNA: TGTGCCAGCAGCCACGGTTACAGGAACACTGAAGCTTTCTTT. The chain links TRBV4-2 to TRBJ1-1, with unresolved D. V shed 3 bases and J shed 1 base, with 9 bases lying between them. Germline V gives CDR1 LGHNA, CDR2 YNFKEQ. The CDR3 is 14 residues long.

As regards this clone: In the same sample, other DNA sequences code for this CDR3. V is TRBV6-6 and J is TRBJ1-2; 7 bases line up with TRBD1. CDR3 length equals 12 residues. Germline CDR1 is MNHNY and CDR2 is SVGAGI (reference sequence). V lost 4 bases, J lost 4 bases, and 0 bases stayed unmatched. The CDR3 spells CASSSGGYGYTF. Written as DNA, the CDR3 is TGTGCCAGCAGTTCAGGGGGCTATGGCTACACCTTC.

This chain uses TRBV20-1 with TRBJ1-6; D not resolved. The CDR3 sequence is 11 residues long. The V gene's germline CDR1 is DFQATT and CDR2 SNEGSKA (reference sequence). The V gene lost 4 bases and the J gene lost 7 bases, with 5 bases spanning the gap. This CDR3 is CSATGNSPLHF. In DNA form, the CDR3 reads TGCAGTGCTACCGGGAATTCACCCCTCCACTTT.

The rearrangement joins TRBV10-3 to TRBJ1-5, with TRBD1 identical over 8 bases. Germline loops: CDR1 ENHRY, CDR2 SYGVKD. This CDR3 has 15 residues. Trimming cost V 8 bases and J 3 bases; bases outside gene matches: 9. The chain's CDR3 is CAISEDREYNQPQHF. The CDR3 nucleotides are TGTGCCATCTCGGAGGACAGGGAGTACAATCAGCCCCAGCATTTT.

The rearrangement joins TRBV14 to TRBJ2-7; D call uncertain. The CDR3 has 15 residues. Trimming cost V 1 base and J 4 bases, with 14 bases left between them. Germline-derived CDR1 and CDR2 are SGHDN and FVKESK. CDR3 region: CASSQGLPSLYEQYF. For the CDR3, the DNA is TGTGCCAGCAGCCAAGGGCTGCCATCCCTTTACGAGCAGTACTTC.

The chain uses TRBV4-2 and TRBJ1-1; 7 bases are a match to TRBD1. The germline CDR1 and CDR2 sequences are LGHNA and YNFKEQ. The CDR3 length is 17 residues. J lost 4 bases, V lost 3 bases, and 14 bases had no gene match. The CDR3 DNA follows: TGTGCCAGCAGCCACCCCAGGGAGGGGGCGCGGGGCACTGAAGCTTTCTTT. Protein product: CASSHPREGARGTEAFF.